One T cell receptor (beta chain) is described in this entry. The antigen is not known. These data originate in a study of cytomegalovirus exposure and HLA in healthy donors. Whole-study results and caveats: Donors belonging to an Asian-associated ancestry cluster reportedly showed fewer N-insertions in productive TCRs than the approximately 670-donor mean, according to what a later analysis found.

PCR used 60 Vbeta primers and 13 Jbeta primers. Data came from immunoSEQ multiplex PCR; TCRdb stores just in-frame clones and leaves some out. The sample carries around 180,000 clones, around nine tenths recorded once. CDR3 length equals 20 residues. This receptor was taken from a woman younger than 30 in good health and CMV-seronegative. Material: PBMCs. V and J are TRBV21-1 and TRBJ2-7; the DNA was not used to check the table's D call, TRBD2. TRBV21-1 is a recognized pseudogene. The CDR3 spells CASSKEVLAGGRGRRDEQYF. CDR3 nucleotide sequence: TGTGCCAGCAGCAAAGAAGTCCTAGCGGGGGGTAGAGGTCGGCGTGACGAGCAGTACTTC.